The 5 T cell receptor beta chains below come from one sample, sequenced in a study of radiation and T cells in renal cell carcinoma. The repertoire was sequenced with immunoSEQ multiplex PCR; TCRdb's copy has only in-frame clones and lacks some. Of around 170,000 clones in the sample, about 87% were seen once. Time point noted: blood 4 weeks post-SBRT, at nephrectomy. Treatment in this sample: 15 Gy SBRT to primary tumor, nephrectomy 4 weeks later. Sample: blood, taken from a patient whose treatment included radiotherapy and nephrectomy. These receptors all stem from a woman aged 50 to 60 with renal cell carcinoma.

This sequence joins TRBV9 and TRBJ1-2; TRBD1 matches at 8 bases. J was trimmed by 4 bases and V by 1 base; bases with no gene match: 3. There are 14 residues in the CDR3. Germline lookup yields CDR1 SGDLS and CDR2 YYNGEE. CDR3 in DNA: TGTGCCAGCAGCGTACAGGGGGCCGGCTATGGCTACACCTTC. It specifies CASSVQGAGYGYTF.

The J gene is TRBJ1-1, the V gene TRBV7-9; D may be TRBD1 (6 bases). Germline V gene data show CDR1 as SEHNR and CDR2 as FQNEAQ (reference sequence). There are 19 residues in the CDR3. V gave up 8 bases and J gave up 1 base, with 29 bases separating them. The CDR3 reads CASLKGGTGALTSNTEAFF. In DNA, the CDR3 is TGTGCCAGCCTCAAGGGGGGCACGGGGGCTCTTACCTCGAACACTGAAGCTTTCTTT. Full variable domain (rest looked up from reference TRBV7-9 and TRBJ1-1): DTGVSQNPRHKITKRGQNVTFRCDPISEHNRLYWYRQTLGQGPEFLTYFQNEAQLEKSRLLSDRFSAERPKGSFSTLEIQRTEQGDSAMYLCASLKGGTGALTSNTEAFFGQGTRLTVV.

This chain uses TRBV25-1 with TRBJ1-2, with 9 bases matching TRBD1. Germline loops: CDR1 MGHDK, CDR2 SYGVNS. The V segment lost 1 base and the J segment 10 bases; nucleotides outside the gene matches: 10. The CDR3 contains 15 residues. The CDR3: CASSEFGTGMVDYTF. The CDR3 DNA is TGTGCCAGCAGTGAATTTGGGACAGGGATGGTTGACTACACCTTC.

This chain links TRBV18 with TRBJ1-4, with 10 bases aligning to TRBD1. CDR1 is KGHSH and CDR2 is LQKENI in the germline V gene. The CDR3 spans 14 residues. The trim removed 3 bases at V and 6 bases at J, leaving 1 base unmatched. CDR3 region: CASSPGQGYEKLFF. The CDR3 DNA reads as TGTGCCAGCTCACCGGGACAGGGGTATGAAAAACTGTTTTTT.

The J gene is TRBJ1-5, the V gene TRBV23-1; D is ambiguous. TRBV23-1 is assigned to the ORF class and has an uncertain function. V was shortened by 1 base and J by 0 bases, with 10 bases between the two germline ends. The CDR3 loop spans 16 amino acids. CDR3 DNA: TGCGCCAGCAGTCAATTGGTGGCGGCTAGCAATCAGCCCCAGCATTTT. The encoded protein is CASSQLVAASNQPQHF.